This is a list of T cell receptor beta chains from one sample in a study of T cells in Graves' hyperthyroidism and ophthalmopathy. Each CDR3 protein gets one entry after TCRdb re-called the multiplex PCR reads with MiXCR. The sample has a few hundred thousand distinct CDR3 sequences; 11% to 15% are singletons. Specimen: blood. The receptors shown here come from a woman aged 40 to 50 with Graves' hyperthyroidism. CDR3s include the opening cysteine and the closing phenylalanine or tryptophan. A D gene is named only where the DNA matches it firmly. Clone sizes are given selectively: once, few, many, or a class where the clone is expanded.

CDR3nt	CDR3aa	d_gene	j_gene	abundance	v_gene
TGTGCCAGCAGTTGGGGGGACTTCCCACGGGAGACCCAGTACTTC	CASSWGDFPRETQYF	.	TRBJ2-5	once	TRBV7-8
TGTGCCAGCAGCTTAGCTCGGACAGGAGGAGAAAAACTGTTTTTT	CASSLARTGGEKLFF	TRBD1	TRBJ1-4	.	TRBV7-2
TGCAGTGCCCGCGGGGTGGCGTCCTACAATGAGCAGTTCTTC	CSARGVASYNEQFF	.	TRBJ2-1	many	TRBV20-1
TGTGCCAGCAGCTTAGTTGGCAGCCAGTACGAGCAGTACTTC	CASSLVGSQYEQYF	.	TRBJ2-7	many	TRBV7-2
TGTGCCAGCAGTTTAAAGGTTCCCCAGGGGGCTCATCAGCCCCAGCATTTT	CASSLKVPQGAHQPQHF	TRBD1	TRBJ1-5	few	TRBV28
TGCGCCAGCAGCAGGGAGGATCAGCCCCAGCATTTT	CASSREDQPQHF	.	TRBJ1-5	many	TRBV10-2
TGCAGCGCCCGGGACAGTTTAGCCAAAAACATTCAGTACTTC	CSARDSLAKNIQYF	TRBD1	TRBJ2-4	few	TRBV29-1
TGCAGCGCCGTGTCCGAATGGGAGGCGAGGGTTACGCAGTATTTT	CSAVSEWEARVTQYF	.	TRBJ2-3	few	TRBV20-1
TGTGCCAGCACCCCAAACCCAAATCAGCCCCAGCATTTT	CASTPNPNQPQHF	.	TRBJ1-5	.	TRBV28
TGTGCCAGCAGCCCCGGACAGGGGGCTATCGATGAGCAGTTCTTC	CASSPGQGAIDEQFF	TRBD1	TRBJ2-1	few	TRBV9
TGTGCCAGCAGTCAAGGGACAGGGGGAAGGGGGACCCAGTACTTC	CASSQGTGGRGTQYF	TRBD1	TRBJ2-5	.	TRBV6-1
TGTGCCAGCAGTTTAGGGTCCACTCCGAACGAGCAGTACTTC	CASSLGSTPNEQYF	.	TRBJ2-7	many	TRBV28
TGTGCCACCAGGGAGGACTCCTACGAGCAGTACTTC	CATREDSYEQYF	.	TRBJ2-7	many	TRBV28
TGTGCCAGCAGCCCCCCTCCCCCCCCAGGGAGGCACGAGCAGTACTTC	CASSPPPPPGRHEQYF	.	TRBJ2-7	.	TRBV25-1
TGTGCCACCAGCAGAGGCAGGGCCTACGAGCAGTTCTTC	CATSRGRAYEQFF	.	TRBJ2-1	.	TRBV15
TGTGCCAGCAGTTTACTACTGGGGGGCAATTCACCCCTCCACTTT	CASSLLLGGNSPLHF	.	TRBJ1-6	many	TRBV28
TGTGCCAGCAGTGGCCGGGACAGGGGCCACGAGCAGTACTTC	CASSGRDRGHEQYF	TRBD1	TRBJ2-7	.	TRBV27
TGTGCCAGCAGTTTACTAGGGGTCTCTTGGGGCACTGAAGCTTTCTTT	CASSLLGVSWGTEAFF	.	TRBJ1-1	many	TRBV27
TGCAGTGTTGCACGACAGGTCCAAGAGACCCAGTACTTC	CSVARQVQETQYF	.	TRBJ2-5	many	TRBV20-1
TGTGCCAGCAGCTTAGCAGCGGAAAGCTCCTACAATGAGCAGTTCTTC	CASSLAAESSYNEQFF	.	TRBJ2-1	.	TRBV7-2
TGTGCCAGCACCCGCCTATTCTATGGCTACACCTTC	CASTRLFYGYTF	.	TRBJ1-2	few	TRBV27
TGTGCCAGCAGCTTAGCAAGAAGCGGGGGACTAGCGGGAGGAGACAATGAGCAGTTCTTC	CASSLARSGGLAGGDNEQFF	TRBD2	TRBJ2-1	.	TRBV7-8
TGTGCCAGCAGCTTACGGTCGGCGAACACCGGGGAGCTGTTTTTT	CASSLRSANTGELFF	.	TRBJ2-2	many	TRBV7-2
TGTGCCAGCAGCCAAGATTCGGCTAGCGGGAGGTCCCAACCGTACGAGCAGTACTTC	CASSQDSASGRSQPYEQYF	TRBD2	TRBJ2-7	many	TRBV4-2
TGTGCCAGCACCAAAGCTACAGGGATTAACACTGAAGCTTTCTTT	CASTKATGINTEAFF	.	TRBJ1-1	many	TRBV27
TGTGCCAGCACCGGGACTAGCGGGAGAGGTGGGGAGCTGTTTTTT	CASTGTSGRGGELFF	TRBD2	TRBJ2-2	few	TRBV12-3/TRBV12-4
TGTGCCAGCAGTGCGTCGGGGGTCGAGCAGTACTTC	CASSASGVEQYF	.	TRBJ2-7	many	TRBV6-1
TGCGCCAGCAGCCCGGGACAGGGGGCGGGTCAGCCCCAGCATTTT	CASSPGQGAGQPQHF	TRBD1	TRBJ1-5	.	TRBV5-1
TGTGCCAGCAGTCCCTTCCGGGCATTGGGAACTGAAGCTTTCTTT	CASSPFRALGTEAFF	.	TRBJ1-1	.	TRBV28
TGTGCCAGCAGAGACCGGGACTACATATCTAAGACCGGGGAGCTGTTTTTT	CASRDRDYISKTGELFF	TRBD2	TRBJ2-2	few	TRBV11-1
TGTGCCAGCTCACCAAGACAGGACACAGATACGCAGTATTTT	CASSPRQDTDTQYF	.	TRBJ2-3	many	TRBV18
TGTGCCAGTAGTACATTCAACTTTCTTACAGTTTCTAGCAATCAGCCCCAGCATTTT	CASSTFNFLTVSSNQPQHF	.	TRBJ1-5	.	TRBV19
TGCAGTGCTTTCCAGGGGGCACGAGGATCACCCCTCCACTTT	CSAFQGARGSPLHF	TRBD1	TRBJ1-6	many	TRBV20-1